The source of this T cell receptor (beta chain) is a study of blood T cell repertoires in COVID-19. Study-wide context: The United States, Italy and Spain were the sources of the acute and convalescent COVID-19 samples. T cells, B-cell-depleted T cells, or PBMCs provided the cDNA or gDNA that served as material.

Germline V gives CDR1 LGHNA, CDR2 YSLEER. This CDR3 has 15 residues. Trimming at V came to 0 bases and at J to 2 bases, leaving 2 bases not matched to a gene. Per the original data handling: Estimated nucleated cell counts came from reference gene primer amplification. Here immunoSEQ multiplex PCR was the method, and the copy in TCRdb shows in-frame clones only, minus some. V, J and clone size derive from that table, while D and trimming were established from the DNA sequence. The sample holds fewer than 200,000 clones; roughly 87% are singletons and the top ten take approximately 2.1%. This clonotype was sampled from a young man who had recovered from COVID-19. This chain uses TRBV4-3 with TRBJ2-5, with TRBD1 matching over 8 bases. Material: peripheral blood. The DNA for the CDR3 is TGCGCCAGCAGCCAAGATTACAGGGGGCAAGAGACCCAGTACTTC. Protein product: CASSQDYRGQETQYF.